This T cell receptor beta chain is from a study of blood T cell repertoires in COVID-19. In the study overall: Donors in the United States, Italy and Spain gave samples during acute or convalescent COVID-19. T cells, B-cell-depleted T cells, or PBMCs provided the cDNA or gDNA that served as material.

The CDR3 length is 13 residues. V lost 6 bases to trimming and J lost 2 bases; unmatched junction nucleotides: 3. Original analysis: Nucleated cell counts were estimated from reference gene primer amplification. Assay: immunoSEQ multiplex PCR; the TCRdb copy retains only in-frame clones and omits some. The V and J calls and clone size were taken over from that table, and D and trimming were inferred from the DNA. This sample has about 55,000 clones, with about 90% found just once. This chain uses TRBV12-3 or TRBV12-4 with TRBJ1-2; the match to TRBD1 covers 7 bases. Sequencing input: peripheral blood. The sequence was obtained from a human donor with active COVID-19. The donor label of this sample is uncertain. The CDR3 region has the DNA TGTGCCAGCAGCCCGGACAGGAACTATGGCTACACCTTC. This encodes CASSPDRNYGYTF.